This TCR beta chain was retrieved from a study of blood T cell repertoires in COVID-19. Study-level information: Donors in the United States, Italy and Spain gave samples during acute or convalescent COVID-19.

Authors' analysis steps: Estimation of nucleated cell counts was performed using reference gene primer amplification. Assay: immunoSEQ multiplex PCR; the TCRdb copy retains only in-frame clones and omits some. V and J calls plus clone size are reproduced from that table; the DNA served to infer D and trimming. Counted here are about 190,000 clones, over 75% occurring once; the ten biggest clones make up roughly 12%. From germline, CDR1 is SGHDT and CDR2 YYEEEE. This CDR3 has 13 amino acids. Losses at the gene ends were 5 bases for V and 2 bases for J; bases not matched to a gene: 4. Sequenced: peripheral blood. The V and J genes are TRBV5-6 and TRBJ2-7; 7 bases fit TRBD1. This receptor was taken from a woman in her forties or fifties with acute or convalescent COVID-19. CDR3 DNA: TGTGCCAGCAGTATACAGGGGACCTACGAGCAGTACTTC. Protein sequence: CASSIQGTYEQYF.